This T cell receptor beta chain was identified during a study of vaccination and CD4 T cells after COVID-19. About the study: Every participant was given two doses of BNT162b2 or mRNA-1273 vaccine. Each of the control cultures got a CEFX pool, an HIV-1 Nef pool, or no peptide.

With the Oncomine TCR Beta short-read assay, DNA from cultured CD4+ T cells was sequenced. TCRdb redid the calling of the PCR reads with MiXCR, one entry per CDR3 protein. The sample carries some 10,000 distinct CDR3 sequences, 35% to 50% recorded once. With V trimmed by 0 bases and J by 3 bases, 8 bases remained unmatched. The CDR3 has 17 amino acids. The germline gives CDR1 MNHNS, CDR2 SASEGT. Only a few counts were recorded for this clonotype. Antigen: not known. Specified treatment: approximately 9-day PBMC culture with coronavirus spike peptide pools or control peptides (ViraFEST assay). ViraFEST used peptide pools to expand antigen-specific T cells and subsequently sequenced their TCRs.

This TCR was recovered from a human donor who had recovered from COVID-19. Sequencing was done on a sample of CD4+ T cells from blood, cultured in vitro. The gene calls are TRBV6-1 and TRBJ1-5, with 7 positions matching TRBD1. In nucleotides, the CDR3 is TGTGCCAGCAGTGAAGCGAGGGGGCAAGGAACCAATCAGCCCCAGCATTTT. This translates into CASSEARGQGTNQPQHF.